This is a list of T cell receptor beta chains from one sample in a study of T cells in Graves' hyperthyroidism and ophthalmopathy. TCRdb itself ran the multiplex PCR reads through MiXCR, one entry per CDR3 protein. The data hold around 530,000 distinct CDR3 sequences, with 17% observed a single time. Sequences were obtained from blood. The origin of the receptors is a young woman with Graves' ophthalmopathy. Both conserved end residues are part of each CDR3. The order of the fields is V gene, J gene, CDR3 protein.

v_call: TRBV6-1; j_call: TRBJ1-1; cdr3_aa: CASKGGNTEAFF
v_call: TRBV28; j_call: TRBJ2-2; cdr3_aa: CASSLWNIANTGELFF
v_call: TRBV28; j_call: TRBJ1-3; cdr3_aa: CASSFLLDTIYF
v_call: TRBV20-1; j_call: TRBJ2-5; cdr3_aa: CSAPGDSGILRETQYF
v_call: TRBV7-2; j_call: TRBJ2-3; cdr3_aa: CASSLGPPTDTQYF
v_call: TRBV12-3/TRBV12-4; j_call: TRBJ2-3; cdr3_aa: CASSLGRETTQYF
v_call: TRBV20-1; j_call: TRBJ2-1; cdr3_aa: CSAESGRTYNEQFF
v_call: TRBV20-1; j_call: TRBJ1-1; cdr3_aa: CSARVVRRMNTEAFF
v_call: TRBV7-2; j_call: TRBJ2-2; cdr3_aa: CASSLKSIVGTGELFF
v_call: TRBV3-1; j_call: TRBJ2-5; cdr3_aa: CASSQIRASLVETQYF